This TCR beta chain was recovered during a study of cytomegalovirus exposure and HLA in healthy donors (dated by TCRdb to the late 2010s). Study-wide context: In an earlier analysis of about 560 of the donors, 250 to 350 Gb of sequence data and 90 million to 130 million unique TCR beta sequences from roughly 200 million T cells were reported. The number of typed donors differed by locus: about 629-630 for A, B, C, DRB1 and DQB1; roughly 510 for DQA1; 600 to 610 for DPA1; and roughly 470 for DPB1. About 300 gigabases of sequencing data and approximately 80 million unique TCR sequences were included in an early release covering 500 to 750 HLA-typed donors. All discovery cohort repertoires had been generated using a single sequencing platform. In a later analysis, previously published TCR beta repertoires from 550 to 700 donors were re-analyzed and high-resolution HLA genotyping was added so that TCR occurrence patterns could be studied. Besides the first cohort of under 700 subjects, a separate validation cohort made up of 120 different subjects was used. On average, 235,054 unique TCR beta nucleotide sequences were sequenced per donor among 350 to 400 genotyped donors of the cohort, with roughly 18% of those sequences being non-productive. The later analysis used no new phenotypic data to find candidate immune exposures, relying instead on TCR beta sequences and their occurrence across donors. In an earlier analysis of roughly 600 of the donors, high-throughput TCR beta sequencing was used to judge whether each TCR beta V gene segment behaved as functional or pseudogenic. Donor age, sex, ethnicity and CMV serostatus were collected together with the repertoire data. In a later genetic analysis, genome-wide SNP genotypes for about 65% of the 666 donors were used, and that subset was treated as a discovery cohort. HLA typing covered class I and class II loci at four-digit resolution. To predict cytomegalovirus infection status, the study combined high-throughput TCR immunosequencing, statistical association of individual TCRs with disease status, and machine learning. The study was designed to test whether signatures of past pathogen exposure could be identified by cataloging public T cell receptors. The study profiled the T cell repertoires of around 700 subjects by immunosequencing and related them to cytomegalovirus serostatus. Because of strong linkage in the cohort, a few DR-DQ haplotypes were treated as single units for association and clustering. The genetic ancestry cluster associated with self-reported Caucasian donors included 81% of the roughly 400 genotyped donors.

A word on this clone: The antigen this receptor binds is unknown. Nothing much larger sits one base from this clone, and base qualities are not available.

Library prep was done by the immunoSEQ multiplex PCR assay. The multiplex PCR relied on a mix of 60 forward primers for TCR Vbeta segments and 13 reverse primers for TCR Jbeta segments. A multiplex PCR assay on genomic DNA amplified the CDR3 region of rearranged TCR beta genes. The Illumina HiSeq System was used to sequence the amplified TCR beta libraries as 87-base-pair reads. The study's processing was this. In a later analysis, tens of millions of unique TCR beta chains were counted across the roughly 610 repertoires, and roughly 11 million of these chains were shared by at least two donors. To remove PCR and sequencing errors, raw reads were error-corrected and collapsed into unique sequences using a nearest-neighbor algorithm that merged closely related sequences. To assign V, D and J gene segments, CDR3 sequences were aligned to IMGT reference sequences. For a sequence to be retained, a match of at least six nucleotides was required to both a V gene segment and a J gene segment. A rearrangement counted as productive if the CDR3 had no stop codons and remained in frame with V and J, and every other rearrangement counted as non-productive. Following IMGT convention, CDR3 was defined as the stretch from the second conserved V-encoded cysteine to the conserved J-encoded phenylalanine. The earlier analysis of 500 to 600 of the donors excluded sequences that lacked an unambiguous match to a single V gene segment. In an earlier analysis of around 590 of the donors, a V segment was called functional when productive rearrangements were above 56.7%, and segregating when the standard deviation between donors exceeded 5%. To diagnose cytomegalovirus status from the catalog of TCR beta chain sequences, a statistical classification framework was built. A later analysis assigned V and J genes by comparing TCR nucleotide sequences with IMGT/GENE-DB human TR gene sequences. Using the TCRdist pipeline, a later analysis assigned CDR3 sequences along with most-parsimonious VDJ recombination scenarios. In a later analysis, each TCR beta chain was defined by its CDR3 amino acid sequence together with its V-gene family, and reads lacking a unique V-gene family were excluded. In a later analysis, 450 to 600 highly shared, low-generation-probability nucleotide sequences were removed to address suspected cross-contamination and a sequencing artifact. In a later analysis, a clonal expansion index for each public chain was calculated from normalized within-repertoire ranks of inferred template counts. In a later analysis, generation probabilities were computed with a VDJ recombination model fitted to out-of-frame rearrangements, and the resulting probabilities were checked against IGoR. In a later analysis, hypergeometric tests were used to score TCR-TCR, TCR-HLA and TCR-CMV co-occurrence, with a repertoire-size bias correction applied to TCR pairs. A later analysis estimated false discovery rates by permuting HLA or CMV assignments 20 times. In a later analysis, co-occurring TCRs were grouped with DBSCAN, and TCRdist sequence similarity was added when clustering was performed within HLA-allele-positive subsets. For co-occurrence clustering, repertoires with fewer than 30,000 or more than 120,000 public chains were excluded, along with a handful of repertoires with anomalous nucleotide sharing. In its TCRdb copy, this immuneACCESS table keeps in-frame sequences only and misses some clones. Where compared with another copy, unresolved V genes explain less than half of these, and the others have no known cause. V and J calls and clone size are copied from that table; D and trimming were computed from the DNA. This sample gives nearly 200,000 clones in total; 80% to 85% of them show up just once. Together, the top ten hold 5.5% to 7.5% of the sample.

The cohort consisted of 600 to 750 healthy bone marrow donors. Cohort members were all nominally healthy when sampled, although unrecorded immune exposures were likely present. The donor tested CMV seropositive and was one of the 289 seropositive cohort members. A peripheral blood sample was provided by each donor, and peripheral blood mononuclear cells were used for TCR beta sequencing. Genomic DNA extraction from the blood cell samples was performed with the Qiagen DNeasy Blood Extraction Kit. Here is what the overall study found, with its caveats: In this cohort, only TCR beta chains were sequenced, and detectable features were limited by the absence of alpha or paired-chain data. The study gave a list of around 170 TCR beta chains associated with cytomegalovirus. An earlier analysis of 587 of the donors showed that most TCR beta V segments appeared in productive rearrangements either about 90% or about 30% of the time, which broadly matched IMGT annotations. A later genetic analysis associated a missense DCLRE1C variant with V-gene and J-gene trimming of TCR beta chains, and an independent cohort replicated the association. Because the 87-base-pair reads could not distinguish some IMGT-functional V segments, including TRBV6-2 and TRBV6-3, those segments were excluded. In both the original and validation cohorts, the classifier was reported to diagnose cytomegalovirus status with high specificity and sensitivity. In a later analysis, HLA-associated TCR beta chains showed more clonal expansion and lower generation probabilities than non-associated chains that were equally common. In vitro tests confirmed that a few of the cytomegalovirus-associated TCR beta chains recognize cytomegalovirus antigens. Most CMV-associated TCR beta chains appeared to be HLA-restricted in a later analysis, and the HLA associations seemed to be driven largely by CMV exposure. Because counts were too low, roughly 18 rarely observed V segments, including chromosome 9 orphons, were left out of the earlier analysis of about 500 of the donors. CMV serostatus was the only immune exposure information available for the cohort. Specific HLA alleles were associated with 16,951 TCR beta sequences at a false discovery rate of 0.05 in a later analysis. Several of the top co-occurrence clusters appeared to be linked to parvovirus B19, influenza, CMV and Epstein-Barr virus, according to a later analysis. Roughly uniform sequencing depth across donors was assumed in presence/absence analyses, although this assumption may not hold. Linkage disequilibrium might explain the correlated functional status among segregating V segments, but an unknown experimental factor could not be ruled out. A later genetic analysis reported fewer N-insertions in productive TCRs among donors in an Asian-associated ancestry cluster than the roughly 640-donor mean. A group of highly shared sequence variants was considered likely to be a technical artifact of the sequencing pipeline. When HLA alleles, especially DR and DQ, strongly co-occurred, attributing TCR associations to individual alleles was difficult. Because some donors lacked HLA typing at each locus, the association tests relied only on the typed subset. Across donors, most TCR sequences were observed very rarely, whereas some public TCRs were present in many individuals. In a later analysis, the rate of TCR association differed among HLA loci, with DRB1 alleles having the most associated TCRs and HLA-C alleles having the fewest. According to the authors, the approach could potentially be generalized to other disease states and immunological phenotypes. A further reported finding was that TCR beta sequences accurately predicted the HLA-A and HLA-B alleles for most subjects in the first cohort.

CDR1 and CDR2 (SGHDN, FVKESK) derive from the germline V gene. Including the terminal cysteine and phenylalanine, the CDR3 comprises 16 residues. Only the CDR3 part of the read is kept: 48 bases, read in frame from the first base. Clipping removes 7 bases from V and 1 base from J, with 7 as the unmatched junction base count. Recombination connected TRBV14 to TRBJ2-3; 11 bases in between match TRBD2. The receptor was isolated from a woman aged 45-65 years in good health and CMV-seropositive. The specimen sequenced was PBMCs. The DNA sequence is TGTGCCAGCACCCTACAGACTAGCGGGGGCACAGATACGCAGTATTTT. Its protein reads: CASTLQTSGGTDTQYF.